The entry that follows covers one T cell receptor beta chain sequence. This entry belongs to a study of blood T cell repertoires in COVID-19. Looking at the study overall: Acute-phase and convalescent COVID-19 samples originated in the United States, Italy and Spain. Sources were T cells, B-cell-depleted T cells, or PBMCs; the material itself was cDNA or gDNA.

Measured with immunoSEQ multiplex PCR; TCRdb has only the in-frame clones, and not every one. The table lists under 250,000 clones, roughly nine tenths of them singletons. From germline, CDR1 is LNHDA and CDR2 SQIVND (reference sequence). Trimming cost V 3 bases and J 8 bases, with 10 bases left between them. The CDR3 is made up of 12 amino acids. The gene calls are TRBV19 and TRBJ1-2, with D uncertain. The sample comprised peripheral blood. This clonotype was sampled from a man aged 55 to 70 who had recovered from COVID-19. As DNA, the CDR3 is TGTGCCAGTAGTATCCGCAGTTACGGCTACACCTTC. Translated, it gives CASSIRSYGYTF.